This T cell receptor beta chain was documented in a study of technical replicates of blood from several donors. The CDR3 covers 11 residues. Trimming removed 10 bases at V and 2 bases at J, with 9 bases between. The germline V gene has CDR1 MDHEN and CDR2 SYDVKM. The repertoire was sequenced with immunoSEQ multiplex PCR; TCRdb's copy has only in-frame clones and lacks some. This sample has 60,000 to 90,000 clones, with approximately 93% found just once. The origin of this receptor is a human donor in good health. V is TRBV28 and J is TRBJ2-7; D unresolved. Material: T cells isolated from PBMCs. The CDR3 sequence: CATIGAYEQYF. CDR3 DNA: TGTGCCACTATTGGAGCCTACGAGCAGTACTTC.